One sample yielded the 25 T cell receptor beta chains listed below, sequenced in a study of T-cell reconstitution after alpha-beta-depleted transplantation in children. Molecular barcoding with unique molecular identifiers was used for the TCRbeta library. Each CDR3 protein gets one entry after TCRdb re-called the PCR reads with MiXCR. The sample holds about 230,000 distinct CDR3 sequences; around 8.9% are singletons and the top ten take around 5%. Sample: PBMCs from the stem cell graft donor, taken from the stem cell graft. The origin of the receptors is a human donor who donated a stem cell graft to a child with SCID.

This clonotype occurred many times. V is TRBV6-5 and J is TRBJ2-5; D is undetermined. Deletions cut 6 bases from V and 5 bases from J, with 10 bases between. The germline CDR1 and CDR2 sequences are MNHEY and SVGAGI. The CDR3 spans 12 residues. The CDR3 bases are TGTGCCAGCAGGGGGTTTGCGGAGACCCAGTACTTC. Translation gives CASRGFAETQYF.

This clonotype was seen only a few times. This chain uses TRBV28 with TRBJ2-3; the D gene is possibly TRBD1 (6 bases). Germline V gene data show CDR1 as MDHEN and CDR2 as SYDVKM. V lost 4 bases, J lost 0 bases, and 11 bases lay in between. This CDR3 is built from 15 residues. The CDR3 reads CASSSNRDSTDTQYF. Here the CDR3 DNA reads TGTGCCAGCAGTTCCAACAGGGATAGCACAGATACGCAGTATTTT.

This clonotype came up many times. Written as DNA, the CDR3 is TGCGCCAGCAGTGAGTCTAGCCGACAGAACGAGCAGTACTTC. Its translation: CASSESSRQNEQYF. The V call is TRBV10-2, the J call TRBJ2-7, with D perhaps matching TRBD1 (5 bases). This CDR3 is built from 14 residues. The germline V gene has CDR1 WSHSY and CDR2 SAAADI. V was trimmed by 0 bases and J by 5 bases, leaving 11 bases between them.

This clonotype has just one count. This rearrangement joins TRBV7-3 to TRBJ2-1; a possible D gene is TRBD2 (6 bases). CDR3 length: 15 residues. CDR1 is SGHTA, CDR2 FQGTGA, per germline. Trimming removed 0 bases at V and 8 bases at J, with 14 bases between. CDR3 in DNA: TGTGCCAGCAGCTTAACTGGAGGGGCAATGGATGAGCAGTTCTTC. This translates into CASSLTGGAMDEQFF.

The V gene is TRBV4-3, the J gene TRBJ2-7; 9 nucleotides match TRBD1. The CDR3 loop spans 18 amino acids. The germline V gene has CDR1 LGHNA and CDR2 YSLEER. V lost 1 base and J lost 1; bases outside the gene matches: 11. In DNA, the CDR3 is TGCGCCAGCAGCCAAGTTTACTCCCCGGGACAGGGTTCCTACGAGCAGTACTTC. Translated, it gives CASSQVYSPGQGSYEQYF.

This clonotype was counted ten times or more. This chain uses TRBV5-6 with TRBJ2-7; possibly TRBD1 for D (6 bases). V lost 4 bases and J 4 bases, leaving 18 bases between the germline ends. The CDR3 totals 15 residues. CDR1 and CDR2 from the germline V gene are SGHDT and YYEEEE. CDR3 in amino acids: CASSPSDSRVYEQYF. For the CDR3, the DNA is TGTGCCAGCAGCCCATCGGACAGCCGGGTTTACGAGCAGTACTTC.

This clonotype was seen ten or more times. This chain joins TRBV5-1 and TRBJ2-5; TRBD2 might be the D (5 bases). The CDR3 is 13 residues long. Germline values: CDR1 SGHRS, CDR2 YFSETQ. Trimming stripped 0 bases from V and 7 bases from J, with 10 bases between. This CDR3 is CASSLEDGGTQYF. CDR3 DNA sequence: TGCGCCAGCAGCTTGGAGGACGGAGGGACCCAGTACTTC.

This clonotype was counted at least ten times. The gene calls are TRBV7-2 and TRBJ2-5, with D perhaps TRBD1 or TRBD2 (5 bases each). The V and J ends lost 5 bases and 4 bases respectively, with 17 bases between them. This CDR3 is 15 amino acids long. Per germline, CDR1 SGHTA and CDR2 FQGNSA. CDR3 in amino acids: CASSLRRERGETQYF. The CDR3 region has the DNA TGTGCCAGCAGCCTGCGCAGGGAGCGAGGAGAGACCCAGTACTTC.

This clonotype was seen repeatedly, ten times or more. J is TRBJ2-5 and V is TRBV7-2; D call uncertain. Looked up from germline, CDR1 is SGHTA and CDR2 is FQGNSA. The CDR3 runs 15 residues. V lost 1 base to trimming and J lost 2 bases, with 11 bases between them. DNA for the CDR3: TGTGCCAGCAGCTTAGTAATTGGGCCTCAAGAGACCCAGTACTTC. Its protein is CASSLVIGPQETQYF.

The chain couples TRBV19 to TRBJ1-5; the D gene is possibly TRBD1 (6 bases). The germline V gene has CDR1 LNHDA and CDR2 SQIVND (reference sequence). V lost 7 bases to trimming and J lost 5 bases, with 15 bases between them. CDR3 length: 14 residues. CDR3 protein: CASTNDRFHQPQHF. The DNA of the CDR3 is TGTGCCAGTACTAACGACAGGTTTCATCAGCCCCAGCATTTT.

The sample holds many counts of this clonotype. CDR3 loop: CASSPTPGDGYTF. The CDR3 DNA reads TGTGCCAGCAGCCCGACCCCCGGGGACGGCTACACCTTC. This chain uses TRBV7-2 with TRBJ1-2; tentatively, D is TRBD1 (5 bases). V dropped 5 bases and J dropped 8 bases, with 15 bases sitting between them. In germline, CDR1 is SGHTA, CDR2 FQGNSA. This CDR3 contains 13 residues.

This clonotype was recorded many times. The chain employs TRBV5-6 and TRBJ1-2; TRBD1 agrees at 7 bases. The V and J ends lost 9 bases and 2 bases, in that order; junction bases with no gene match: 7. Germline assignment: CDR1 SGHDT and CDR2 YYEEEE. This CDR3 is built from 13 residues. In DNA form, the CDR3 reads TGTGCCACCAGAGACAGGGTAAACTATGGCTACACCTTC. Encoded protein: CATRDRVNYGYTF. The variable domain in full, completed from reference TRBV5-6 and TRBJ1-2, reads DAGVTQSPTHLIKTRGQQVTLRCSPKSGHDTVSWYQQALGQGPQFIFQYYEEEERQRGNFPDRFSGHQFPNYSSELNVNALLLGDSALYLCATRDRVNYGYTFGSGTRLTVV.

At least ten counts were recorded for this clonotype. The chain uses TRBV20-1 and TRBJ2-1; 10 nucleotides match TRBD2. V shed 1 base and J 6 bases; nucleotides not matched to a gene: 6. Germline lookup yields CDR1 DFQATT and CDR2 SNEGSKA (reference sequence). The CDR3 is 15 residues long. This chain's CDR3 is CSARGLAGGGNEQFF. The CDR3 DNA is TGCAGTGCTAGAGGACTAGCGGGCGGGGGCAATGAGCAGTTCTTC.

V gene TRBV9 combines with J gene TRBJ1-2, with D possibly matching TRBD1 (6 bases). V lost 4 bases, J lost 4 bases, and 14 bases lay in between. This CDR3 region has 14 residues. Germline values: CDR1 SGDLS, CDR2 YYNGEE. The CDR3 region is CASSTGRGPYGYTF. The CDR3 DNA reads TGTGCCAGCAGCACAGGCAGGGGACCCTATGGCTACACCTTC. Full variable domain (rest looked up from reference TRBV9 and TRBJ1-2): DSGVTQTPKHLITATGQRVTLRCSPRSGDLSVYWYQQSLDQGLQFLIQYYNGEERAKGNILERFSAQQFPDLHSELNLSSLELGDSALYFCASSTGRGPYGYTFGSGTRLTVV.

The sample holds a few counts of this clonotype. The chain has TRBV5-1 and TRBJ2-7; 10 positions match TRBD1. Germline V lookup: CDR1 SGHRS, CDR2 YFSETQ. The ends lost 3 bases at V and 5 bases at J; junction bases unmatched: 5. The CDR3 runs to 14 residues. CDR3: CASSSDRGLDEQYF. The DNA of the CDR3 is TGCGCCAGCAGCTCCGACAGGGGGCTCGACGAGCAGTACTTC.

Of note for this clonotype: A much larger clone lies a single base off, so this may be a read error. The V and J genes are TRBV12-3 or TRBV12-4 and TRBJ2-5; 8 bases map to TRBD1. There are 15 residues in the CDR3. In nucleotides, the CDR3 is TGTGCCAGCAGTGTTCCGGGACAGGCTAAGTGGACCCAGCACTTC. Protein: CASSVPGQAKWTQHF.

This clonotype was seen at least ten times. The genes are TRBV4-1 and TRBJ2-4; 9 nucleotides align to TRBD2. The CDR3 sequence is 13 residues long. CDR1 and CDR2 (germline): MGHRA, YSYEKL. Trimming took 5 bases from V and 13 from J; bases not matched to a gene: 9. CDR3 nucleotide sequence: TGCGCCAGCAGCATACTACCCGGACTAGCGCAGTACTTC. This encodes CASSILPGLAQYF.

There are many counts of this clonotype. The chain uses TRBV20-1 and TRBJ1-5, with TRBD1 matching 9 bases. Trimming removed 2 bases from V and 3 bases from J; junction bases left unmatched: 8. Germline V lookup: CDR1 DFQATT, CDR2 SNEGSKA (reference sequence). The CDR3 consists of 16 residues. The CDR3 DNA sequence: TGCAGTGCTAGAAATCCGGGACAGGGAAACAATCAGCCCCAGCATTTT. This sequence encodes CSARNPGQGNNQPQHF.

The rearrangement links TRBV2 to TRBJ1-2; 9 bases are shared with TRBD1. V lost 5 bases, J lost 0 bases, and 4 bases stayed unmatched. Germline V lookup: CDR1 SNHLY, CDR2 FYNNEI. This CDR3 region has 15 residues. The CDR3: CASSRDRVTNYGYTF. CDR3 sequence (DNA): TGTGCCAGCAGTAGGGACAGGGTAACTAACTATGGCTACACCTTC.

This clonotype was counted many times. This chain uses TRBV5-1 with TRBJ1-1; D gene ambiguous. CDR1 is SGHRS and CDR2 is YFSETQ in the germline V gene. The CDR3 totals 19 residues. V was clipped by 3 bases and J by 4 bases, with 28 bases between them. The CDR3, as DNA: TGCGCCAGCAGCTCTAGGGCCCCATCCGAGAGAGTGTTTGGCACTGAAGCTTTCTTT. It encodes CASSSRAPSERVFGTEAFF.

This clonotype was counted at least ten times. This rearrangement joins TRBV6-5 to TRBJ2-5; D is uncertain. This CDR3 is 14 amino acids long. V was trimmed by 2 bases and J by 6 bases, leaving 13 bases between them. The V gene's germline CDR1 is MNHEY and CDR2 SVGAGI. The CDR3 nucleotides are TGTGCCAGCAGTTACGAGGCCGGGCGGAAGACCCAGTACTTC. This gives the protein CASSYEAGRKTQYF.

This clonotype was found many times. The chain links TRBV4-1 to TRBJ1-1; D not certain. CDR3 size: 15 residues. The germline V and J ends were trimmed by 1 base and 0 bases, with 9 bases remaining between them. CDR1 and CDR2 (germline): MGHRA, YSYEKL. CDR3 amino acids: CASSQGLGLNTEAFF. Here the CDR3 DNA reads TGCGCCAGCAGCCAAGGGTTAGGCCTGAACACTGAAGCTTTCTTT.

This clonotype was detected many times. Germline and junction disagree at one end, which may indicate a read error. The chain joins TRBV5-1 to TRBJ2-1; 10 nucleotides line up with TRBD1. The germline CDR1 and CDR2 sequences are SGHRS and YFSETQ. The CDR3 extends over 15 amino acids. CDR3 residues: CASSLGQGLYNEQFF. In DNA, the CDR3 is TGTGCCAGCTCACTGGGACAGGGGCTATACAATGAGCAGTTCTTC. Full variable domain (outside the CDR3, taken from reference TRBV5-1 and TRBJ2-1): KAGVTQTPRYLIKTRGQQVTLSCSPISGHRSVSWYQQTPGQGLQFLFEYFSETQRNKGNFPGRFSGRQFSNSRSEMNVSTLELGDSALYLCASSLGQGLYNEQFFGPGTRLTVL.

This clonotype was detected many times. The chain has TRBV12-3 or TRBV12-4 and TRBJ1-5; TRBD1 is a possible D gene (5 bases). The CDR3 totals 16 residues. The V end was cut by 3 bases, the J end by 1 base, with 13 bases between. The CDR3 DNA is TGTGCCAGCAGTTTCACGGGGAGGGGCAGCAATCAGCCCCAGCATTTT. Protein product: CASSFTGRGSNQPQHF.

The rearrangement joins TRBV5-1 to TRBJ1-6; D is possibly TRBD1 (5 bases). From germline, CDR1 is SGHRS and CDR2 YFSETQ. The CDR3 has 18 amino acids. Trimming shortened V by 0 bases and J by 10 bases, and 23 bases separated the two germline ends. CDR3 nucleotides: TGCGCCAGCAGCTTGGAGTTTCTTAGAGTAGGTACAGGCTCACCCCTCCACTTT. It specifies CASSLEFLRVGTGSPLHF.